This is a list of T cell receptor beta chains from one sample in a study of blood T cell repertoires in COVID-19. Here immunoSEQ multiplex PCR was the method, and the copy in TCRdb shows in-frame clones only, minus some. The sample records a few hundred thousand clones, about 79% being singletons. The sample taken for sequencing was peripheral blood. These receptor sequences come from a man older than 75 with acute or convalescent COVID-19. CDR3s include the opening cysteine and the closing phenylalanine or tryptophan. Each record gives: V gene, clone size, J gene, D gene, CDR3 protein, CDR3 DNA. D genes are given only for firm matches. Where a row states a size, it is once, few, many or the class of an expanded clone; other rows omit it.

TRBV30	NA	TRBJ2-1	NA	CASIDRASGRDEQFF	TGTGCCTCCATCGACCGGGCTTCCGGGCGGGATGAGCAGTTCTTC
TRBV28	NA	TRBJ2-4	TRBD1	CASKDRVGTKNIQYF	TGTGCCAGCAAAGACAGGGTAGGGACCAAAAACATTCAGTACTTC
TRBV24-1	NA	TRBJ2-3	TRBD2	CATSDTRLAGSTDTQYF	TGTGCCACCAGTGACACCCGACTAGCGGGGAGCACAGATACGCAGTATTTT
TRBV3-1/TRBV3-2	few	TRBJ2-7	TRBD2	CASSPSNSGIEQYF	TGTGCCAGCAGCCCCTCGAATAGCGGGATAGAGCAGTACTTC
TRBV2	NA	TRBJ2-5	TRBD1	CASSRDRGRGETQYF	TGTGCCAGCAGTCGCGACAGGGGGCGCGGGGAGACCCAGTACTTC
TRBV24-1	NA	TRBJ2-3	TRBD1	CATRTGTGGTDTQYF	TGTGCCACCAGAACCGGGACAGGAGGCACAGATACGCAGTATTTT
TRBV28	NA	TRBJ2-7	TRBD1	CASSFPPRTGSERGFSYEQYF	TGTGCCAGCAGTTTCCCCCCCCGGACAGGGAGCGAAAGGGGGTTCTCCTACGAGCAGTACTTC
TRBV24-1	NA	TRBJ2-1	TRBD2	CATSDPSGTSGSNEQFF	TGTGCCACCAGTGATCCGTCCGGGACTAGCGGGTCTAATGAGCAGTTCTTC
TRBV20-1	few	TRBJ1-1	TRBD1	CSASGVRKGATEAFF	TGCAGTGCTAGTGGGGTCAGGAAGGGGGCCACTGAAGCTTTCTTT
TRBV5-1	NA	TRBJ1-1	NA	CASSLGGRTEAFF	TGCGCCAGCAGCTTGGGGGGGCGGACTGAAGCTTTCTTT
TRBV5-4	NA	TRBJ2-1	NA	CASSLDSDSSYNEQFF	TGTGCCAGCAGCTTGGACAGTGATAGCTCCTACAATGAGCAGTTCTTC
TRBV28	once	TRBJ2-7	NA	CASSFRKVLSYEQYF	TGTGCCAGCAGTTTCAGGAAGGTGCTCTCCTACGAGCAGTACTTC
TRBV6-5	once	TRBJ1-5	TRBD1	CASTGQGSNQPQHF	TGTGCCAGCACGGGACAGGGTAGCAATCAGCCCCAGCATTTT
TRBV5-1	NA	TRBJ1-1	NA	CASGQQEMNTEAFF	TGCGCCAGCGGCCAACAGGAGATGAACACTGAAGCTTTCTTT
TRBV11-1	once	TRBJ2-1	NA	CASSPPADSSYNEQFF	TGTGCCAGCAGCCCCCCTGCGGATAGCTCCTACAATGAGCAGTTCTTC
TRBV7-2	NA	TRBJ1-4	NA	CASSLEAFGAGRKLFF	TGTGCCAGCAGCTTAGAGGCTTTTGGGGCCGGGAGAAAACTGTTTTTT
TRBV28	NA	TRBJ2-7	TRBD2	CASNPGLAPYEQYF	TGTGCCAGCAACCCGGGACTAGCCCCCTACGAGCAGTACTTC
TRBV7-9	NA	TRBJ2-3	NA	CASSHEKGSQYF	TGTGCCAGCAGTCACGAGAAGGGGTCGCAGTATTTT
TRBV4-1	NA	TRBJ2-7	TRBD2	CASSQDIASGAYEQYF	TGCGCCAGCAGCCAAGATATTGCTAGCGGGGCCTACGAGCAGTACTTC
TRBV6-5	many	TRBJ2-7	TRBD2	CASSRGDGYEQYF	TGTGCCAGCAGCCGGGGGGACGGCTACGAGCAGTACTTC
TRBV10-3	NA	TRBJ2-1	NA	CAIRGREQYNEQFF	TGTGCCATCAGAGGACGGGAGCAGTACAATGAGCAGTTCTTC
TRBV15	NA	TRBJ2-1	NA	CATSRDLGLATRSEQFF	TGTGCCACCAGCAGAGATCTCGGGCTAGCGACTCGGAGTGAGCAGTTCTTC
TRBV5-1	NA	TRBJ2-2	NA	CASSSQGSNTGELFF	TGCGCCAGCAGCTCTCAGGGATCGAACACCGGGGAGCTGTTTTTT
TRBV6-5	NA	TRBJ1-2	NA	CASTPEENRYGYTF	TGTGCCAGCACCCCTGAGGAAAACCGCTATGGCTACACCTTC
TRBV5-1	NA	TRBJ2-1	TRBD1	CASLGQGLNEQFF	TGCGCCAGTCTAGGACAGGGCTTAAATGAGCAGTTCTTC
TRBV3-1/TRBV3-2	NA	TRBJ1-2	TRBD1	CASSRDRNYGYTF	TGTGCCAGCAGCCGGGACAGAAACTATGGCTACACCTTC
TRBV7-9	NA	TRBJ2-7	NA	CASSPRGTSGEQYF	TGTGCCAGCAGCCCCCGGGGAACGTCGGGCGAGCAGTACTTC
TRBV19	NA	TRBJ2-7	TRBD2	CASSMEAGLTYEQYF	TGTGCCAGTAGTATGGAAGCGGGGTTGACCTACGAGCAGTACTTC
TRBV24-1	NA	TRBJ2-3	TRBD2	CATSDAGLAPTQYF	TGTGCCACCAGTGATGCCGGACTAGCGCCTACGCAGTATTTT
TRBV30	NA	TRBJ2-3	NA	CAWSGISANTQYF	TGTGCCTGGAGTGGCATATCAGCGAATACGCAGTATTTT
TRBV5-1	NA	TRBJ2-3	NA	CASSPFAGASTDTQYF	TGCGCCAGCAGCCCCTTTGCGGGGGCGTCCACAGATACGCAGTATTTT
TRBV6-5	NA	TRBJ1-5	NA	CASSYGQNQPQHF	TGTGCCAGCAGTTACGGACAGAATCAGCCCCAGCATTTT
TRBV7-9	NA	TRBJ1-5	NA	CASSDTGGISNQPQHF	TGTGCCAGCAGCGATACCGGGGGTATCAGCAATCAGCCCCAGCATTTT
TRBV12-5	NA	TRBJ2-7	TRBD1	CASGTARGQGLREQYF	TGTGCTAGTGGCACGGCCCGTGGACAGGGTTTAAGGGAGCAGTACTTC
TRBV6-5	NA	TRBJ1-5	NA	CASSSRTDNQPQHF	TGTGCCAGTAGCTCACGGACAGATAATCAGCCCCAGCATTTT
TRBV6-2/TRBV6-3	NA	TRBJ2-7	TRBD2	CASSYGLAGVEQYF	TGTGCCAGCAGTTACGGACTAGCGGGAGTCGAGCAGTACTTC
TRBV19	once	TRBJ1-5	TRBD1	CASSIVGTGVTQPQHF	TGTGCCAGTAGTATAGTCGGGACAGGGGTAACACAGCCCCAGCATTTT
TRBV27	NA	TRBJ1-4	TRBD1	CASSFRGQGANEKLFF	TGTGCCAGCAGTTTCCGCGGACAGGGGGCTAATGAAAAACTGTTTTTT
TRBV27	NA	TRBJ1-5	NA	CASSPTNSNQPQHF	TGTGCCAGCAGTCCGACAAATAGCAATCAGCCCCAGCATTTT
TRBV6-5	NA	TRBJ2-5	NA	CASTDAGRRETQYF	TGTGCCAGCACCGACGCGGGCCGACGGGAGACCCAGTACTTC
TRBV10-3	NA	TRBJ2-7	TRBD2	CAISVGTSGYEQYF	TGTGCCATCAGTGTGGGGACTAGCGGTTACGAGCAGTACTTC
TRBV18	NA	TRBJ1-2	NA	CASSADSYGYTF	TGTGCCAGCTCCGCGGACAGCTATGGCTACACCTTC
TRBV3-1/TRBV3-2	NA	TRBJ1-1	NA	CASSPHGGDTEAFF	TGTGCCAGCAGCCCCCACGGAGGGGACACTGAAGCTTTCTTT
TRBV27	once	TRBJ1-6	NA	CASSLTGGNSPLHF	TGTGCCAGCAGTTTAACAGGAGGGAATTCACCCCTCCACTTT
TRBV9	NA	TRBJ2-3	TRBD2	CASSVSPGLAGTDTQYF	TGTGCCAGCAGCGTTTCGCCGGGACTAGCGGGCACAGATACGCAGTATTTT
TRBV5-1	NA	TRBJ2-7	TRBD1	CASSLTQQGGYEQYF	TGCGCCAGCAGCTTAACTCAACAGGGGGGTTACGAGCAGTACTTC
TRBV29-1	NA	TRBJ2-2	NA	CSVRQATGELFF	TGCAGCGTCAGGCAGGCCACCGGGGAGCTGTTTTTT
TRBV2	once	TRBJ2-7	NA	CASSVRQGGFYEQYF	TGTGCCAGCAGTGTCAGGCAGGGTGGGTTCTACGAGCAGTACTTC
TRBV5-8	few	TRBJ1-2	NA	CASSRDQGGGYTF	TGTGCCAGCAGTCGGGACCAGGGAGGAGGCTACACCTTC
TRBV18	few	TRBJ1-6	TRBD1	CASSRDRVNSPLHF	TGTGCCAGCTCGCGGGACAGGGTAAATTCACCCCTCCACTTT